This T cell receptor beta chain was identified during a study of T cells expressing NK-cell markers. Study-wide background: According to the study, TCR beta repertoires originated from sorted CD3+CD56+NKG2C+, CD3+CD56+NKG2C- and CD3+CD56-NKG2C+ T cells. Just one sequenced donor of eight was HCMV-seronegative, while seven were seropositive.

Details on this clonotype: Its antigen is still unknown.

Findings and limits, study-wide: Topping the CD3+CD56-NKG2C+ fraction as well were these clonotypes, in a handful of donors.

UMIs accompanied the 5'RACE template switching by which TCR beta cDNA was made. TCRdb reanalyzed the 5' RACE reads and collapses them to one entry per CDR3 protein, without DNA. In total, the table holds approximately 150,000 distinct CDR3 sequences. The source of this sequence is a young man in good health. The specimen was blood T cells: a sorted CD56 or NKG2C T cell subset, CD4+ or CD8+ T cells, or bulk PBMC T cells (not recorded which).

The CDR3: CASSMGQGEAEQYF. The gene calls are TRBV7-8 and TRBJ2-7; as DNA is missing, the TRBD1 call by TCRdb cannot be tested. Germline V gene data show CDR1 as SGHVS and CDR2 as FQNEAQ. The CDR3 is 14 amino acids.